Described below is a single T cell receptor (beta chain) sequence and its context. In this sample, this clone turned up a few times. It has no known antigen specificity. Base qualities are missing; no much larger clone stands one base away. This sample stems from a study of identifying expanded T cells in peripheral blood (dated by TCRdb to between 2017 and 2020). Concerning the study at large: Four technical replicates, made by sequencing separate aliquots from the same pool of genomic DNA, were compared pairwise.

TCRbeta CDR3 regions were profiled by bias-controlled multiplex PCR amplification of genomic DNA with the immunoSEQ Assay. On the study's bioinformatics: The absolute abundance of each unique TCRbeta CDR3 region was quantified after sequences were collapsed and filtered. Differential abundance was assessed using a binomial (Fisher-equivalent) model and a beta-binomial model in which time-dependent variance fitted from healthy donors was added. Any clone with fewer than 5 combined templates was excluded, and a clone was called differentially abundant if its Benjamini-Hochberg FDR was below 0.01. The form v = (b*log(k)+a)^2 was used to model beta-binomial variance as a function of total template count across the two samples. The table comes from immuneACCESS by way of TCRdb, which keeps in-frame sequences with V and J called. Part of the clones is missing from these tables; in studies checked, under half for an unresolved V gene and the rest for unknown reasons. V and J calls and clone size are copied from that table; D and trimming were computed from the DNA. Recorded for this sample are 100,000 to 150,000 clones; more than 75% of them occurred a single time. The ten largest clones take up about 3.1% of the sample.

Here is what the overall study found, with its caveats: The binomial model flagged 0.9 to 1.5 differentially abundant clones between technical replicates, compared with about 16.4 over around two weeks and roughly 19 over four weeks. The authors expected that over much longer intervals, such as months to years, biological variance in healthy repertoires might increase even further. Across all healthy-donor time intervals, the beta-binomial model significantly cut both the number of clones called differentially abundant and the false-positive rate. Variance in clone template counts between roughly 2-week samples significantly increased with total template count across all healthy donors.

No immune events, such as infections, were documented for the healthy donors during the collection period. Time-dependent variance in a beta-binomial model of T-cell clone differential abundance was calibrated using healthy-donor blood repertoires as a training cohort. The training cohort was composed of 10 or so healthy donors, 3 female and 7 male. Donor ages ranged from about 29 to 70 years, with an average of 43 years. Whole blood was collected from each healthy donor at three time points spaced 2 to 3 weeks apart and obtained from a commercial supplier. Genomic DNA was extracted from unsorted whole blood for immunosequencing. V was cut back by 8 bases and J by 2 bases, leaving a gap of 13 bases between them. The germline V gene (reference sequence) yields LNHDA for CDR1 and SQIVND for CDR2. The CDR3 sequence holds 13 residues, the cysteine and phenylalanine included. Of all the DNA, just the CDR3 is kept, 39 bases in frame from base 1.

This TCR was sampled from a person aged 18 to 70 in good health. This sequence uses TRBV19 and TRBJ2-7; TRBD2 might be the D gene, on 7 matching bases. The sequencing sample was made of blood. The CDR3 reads CASGRGLTYEQYF. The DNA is TGTGCCAGTGGGAGGGGGTTAACCTACGAGCAGTACTTC.